Listed here are 24 T cell receptor beta chains from one sample, sequenced in a study of blood T cell repertoires in COVID-19. Assay used: immunoSEQ multiplex PCR; TCRdb lists only in-frame clones, some missing. The data show approximately 96,000 clones, 85% to 95% seen once. Sequencing was performed on peripheral blood. The receptors were sampled from a man aged 60 to 69 with acute or convalescent COVID-19.

This clone was seen once. This chain links TRBV10-2 with TRBJ2-7, with TRBD1 matching 10 bases. The CDR3 is 13 residues long. With V trimmed by 6 bases and J by 7 bases, 6 bases remained unmatched. Germline values: CDR1 WSHSY, CDR2 SAAADI. The CDR3 region has the DNA TGCGCCAGCAGAGGGACAGGGGCTGGGGAGCAGTACTTC. Translation: CASRGTGAGEQYF.

The chain employs TRBV28 and TRBJ1-6; possible D gene TRBD1, 5 bases. Germline lookup yields CDR1 MDHEN and CDR2 SYDVKM. The ends were cut back, 5 bases at V and 7 bases at J, with 24 bases in the middle. The CDR3 runs to 18 residues. CDR3 sequence (DNA): TGTGCCAGCAGTATGGGGGGGACGATTCCTTTTATAAATTCACCCCTCCACTTT. The encoded protein is CASSMGGTIPFINSPLHF.

This clone was observed a single time. V usage is TRBV6-6 and J usage is TRBJ2-7; TRBD1 might be the D (5 bases). V was shortened by 7 bases and J by 2 bases, with 15 bases between the two germline ends. The CDR3 runs to 14 residues. The V gene's germline CDR1 is MNHNY and CDR2 SVGAGI (reference sequence). The CDR3 nucleotides are TGTGCCAGCACCAATGGAATGGGGCCCTACGAGCAGTACTTC. Amino acid sequence: CASTNGMGPYEQYF.

This chain connects TRBV7-2 to TRBJ2-2; possible D gene TRBD1, 6 bases. Between the trimmed V and J ends, which lost 6 bases and 6 bases, there was a span of 11 bases. The CDR3 extends over 13 amino acids. CDR1 and CDR2 (germline): SGHTA, FQGNSA. The CDR3 loop is CASRIKGAGELFF. CDR3 DNA: TGTGCCAGCAGAATTAAGGGGGCCGGGGAGCTGTTTTTT.

The chain carries TRBV7-2 and TRBJ1-2; 10 nucleotides agree with TRBD1. This CDR3 contains 17 residues. The germline CDR1 and CDR2 sequences are SGHTA and FQGNSA. V lost 2 bases, J lost 4 bases, and 10 bases stayed unmatched. CDR3 DNA sequence: TGTGCCAGCAGCTTAATGACAGGGGGCAACTCGGGCTATGGCTACACCTTC. This translates into CASSLMTGGNSGYGYTF.

This chain joins TRBV7-3 and TRBJ2-5; D is unresolved. CDR1 SGHTA and CDR2 FQGTGA come from the germline V gene. V lost 5 bases to trimming and J lost 0 bases, with 13 bases between them. This CDR3 comprises 15 residues. The CDR3 bases are TGTGCCAGCAGCCCACTGCCGGGTTACCAAGAGACCCAGTACTTC. This sequence encodes CASSPLPGYQETQYF. The variable domain in full, with the rest retrieved from reference TRBV7-3 and TRBJ2-5, is GAGVSQTPSNKVTEKGKYVELRCDPISGHTALYWYRQSLGQGPEFLIYFQGTGAADDSGLPNDRFFAVRPEGSVSTLKIQRTERGDSAVYLCASSPLPGYQETQYFGPGTRLLVL.

This clone was seen just once. The V call is TRBV19, the J call TRBJ2-7; TRBD2 is a possible D gene (5 bases). V was shortened by 4 bases and J by 3 bases, with 19 bases between the two germline ends. The CDR3 has 16 amino acids. Germline CDR1 reads LNHDA; CDR2 reads SQIVND (reference sequence). CDR3 nucleotides: TGTGCCAGTAGTACCAAAAGAGACGGGAAAGGCTACGAGCAGTACTTC. Amino acid sequence: CASSTKRDGKGYEQYF.

The rearrangement links TRBV7-6 to TRBJ2-5, with TRBD1 matching over 7 bases. Germline trimming cut 5 bases from V and 5 bases from J; bases unmatched to any gene: 8. The CDR3 consists of 14 residues. Per the germline V gene, CDR1 is SGHVS and CDR2 is FNYEAQ. The CDR3 nucleotides are TGTGCCAGCAGCCCAGAAGGGGGCTCGGAGACCCAGTACTTC. Translation: CASSPEGGSETQYF. The variable domain in full, completed from reference TRBV7-6 and TRBJ2-5, reads GAGVSQSPRYKVTKRGQDVALRCDPISGHVSLYWYRQALGQGPEFLTYFNYEAQQDKSGLPNDRFSAERPEGSISTLTIQRTEQRDSAMYRCASSPEGGSETQYFGPGTRLLVL.

V and J are TRBV3-1 (or the pseudogene TRBV3-2) and TRBJ2-7; 10 nucleotides align to TRBD1. The CDR3 length is 15 residues. V shed 4 bases, J shed 2 bases, and the junction held 5 bases outside the gene matches. Per germline, CDR1 LGHDT and CDR2 YNNKEL (reference sequence). CDR3 protein: CASSRQGALTYEQYF. As DNA, the CDR3 is TGTGCCAGCAGCCGACAGGGGGCACTCACCTACGAGCAGTACTTC.

The sample holds one count of this clone. The chain links TRBV19 to TRBJ2-1; TRBD2 might be the D (6 bases). There are 15 residues in the CDR3. V was pared by 1 base and J by 9 bases, with 16 bases between. CDR1 is LNHDA and CDR2 is SQIVND in the germline V gene (reference sequence). The CDR3 loop reads CASSIGSEGMGEQFF. DNA of the CDR3: TGTGCCAGTAGTATAGGGTCGGAGGGGATGGGTGAGCAGTTCTTC.

This clone was recorded once. This rearrangement joins TRBV5-4 to TRBJ2-7, with D possibly being TRBD2 (6 bases). V shed 1 base and J shed 4 bases, with 12 bases lying between them. In germline, CDR1 is SGHNT, CDR2 YYREEE (reference sequence). This CDR3 is 14 amino acids long. In nucleotides, the CDR3 is TGTGCCAGCAGCTTGACTAGCAGCCCTTACGAGCAGTACTTC. Translating gives CASSLTSSPYEQYF.

V is TRBV19 and J is TRBJ2-1, with D tentatively TRBD2 (5 bases). V lost 4 bases, J lost 5 bases, and 15 bases lay in between. Germline V gives CDR1 LNHDA, CDR2 SQIVND (reference sequence). This CDR3 comprises 15 residues. The CDR3, as DNA: TGTGCCAGTAGTAGTTTTAATGGACTCCACAATGAGCAGTTCTTC. Translating gives CASSSFNGLHNEQFF.

The J gene is TRBJ2-7, the V gene TRBV27; possibly TRBD1 for D (6 bases). CDR3 length equals 15 residues. Germline V gene sequence: CDR1 MNHEY, CDR2 SMNVEV (reference sequence). The V end was cut by 1 base, the J end by 5 bases, with 15 bases between. The CDR3 loop reads CASSLLAGVRNEQYF. CDR3 in DNA: TGTGCCAGCAGTTTATTGGCAGGGGTTAGGAACGAGCAGTACTTC.

The CDR3 DNA reads TGTGCCAGCTCACTGGACGCTGGACAGATGAACACTGAAGCTTTCTTT. Encoded protein: CASSLDAGQMNTEAFF. The chain carries TRBV18 and TRBJ1-1; D might be TRBD1 (6 bases). Germline V gene sequence: CDR1 KGHSH, CDR2 LQKENI. The CDR3 sequence is 16 residues long. V lost 4 bases and J 0 bases, leaving 15 bases between the germline ends.

V and J are TRBV24-1 and TRBJ2-5; 10 nucleotides line up with TRBD2. The CDR3 is made up of 18 amino acids. Unmatched junction bases numbered 15, after V lost 4 bases and J lost 5 bases. CDR1 is KGHDR, CDR2 SFDVKD, per germline. The CDR3 loop is CATSDPDVSSGSWETQYF. In DNA form, the CDR3 reads TGTGCCACCAGTGACCCTGACGTATCTAGCGGGAGTTGGGAGACCCAGTACTTC.

CDR3 sequence: CASRRVLNTEAFF. In nucleotides, the CDR3 is TGTGCCAGCAGACGAGTTCTGAACACTGAAGCTTTCTTT. This rearrangement joins TRBV27 to TRBJ1-1, with unresolved D. From germline, CDR1 is MNHEY and CDR2 SMNVEV (reference sequence). The CDR3 covers 13 residues. V lost 6 bases and J lost 0, with 8 bases in between.

In this sample, this clone turned up a few times. The chain recombines TRBV5-5 with TRBJ2-5, with D perhaps TRBD2 (6 bases). This CDR3 has 15 residues. Trimming pared 3 bases from V and 3 bases from J, leaving 15 bases between. Germline CDR1 SGHKS, CDR2 YYEKEE (reference sequence). CDR3 nucleotide sequence: TGTGCCAGCAGCTCTCCCAACGCGGGGAAAGAGACCCAGTACTTC. This gives the protein CASSSPNAGKETQYF.

The rearrangement uses TRBV7-9 and TRBJ2-7; 7 bases fit TRBD2. The V segment lost 0 bases and the J segment 4 bases; nucleotides outside the gene matches: 3. The germline V gene encodes CDR1 SEHNR and CDR2 FQNEAQ (reference sequence). CDR3 size: 14 residues. The CDR3 coding sequence is TGTGCCAGCAGCTTAGCGGGGGGGGTTTACGAGCAGTACTTC. This encodes CASSLAGGVYEQYF.

This chain uses TRBV19 with TRBJ1-1; no reliable D call. CDR3 length: 14 residues. Germline V gene sequence: CDR1 LNHDA, CDR2 SQIVND (reference sequence). Trimming removed 3 bases at V and 3 bases at J, with 11 bases between. CDR3 coding DNA: TGTGCCAGTAGTATCAGACACCAGGACACTGAAGCTTTCTTT. Encoded protein: CASSIRHQDTEAFF.

The chain links TRBV19 to TRBJ2-7; D is unclear. The CDR3 extends over 14 amino acids. Germline values: CDR1 LNHDA, CDR2 SQIVND (reference sequence). Trimming shortened V by 3 bases and J by 5 bases, and 14 bases separated the two germline ends. CDR3 sequence: CASSIGDGFDEQYF. The CDR3 coding sequence is TGTGCCAGTAGTATTGGTGACGGGTTCGACGAGCAGTACTTC.

The chain employs TRBV12-3 or TRBV12-4 and TRBJ2-7; 8 nucleotides align to TRBD2. The CDR3 spans 13 residues. V lost 6 bases and J lost 1; bases outside the gene matches: 2. The CDR3 protein is CASSASGSYEQYF. The CDR3 region has the DNA TGTGCCAGCAGCGCTAGCGGGTCCTACGAGCAGTACTTC.

The gene calls are TRBV6-5 and TRBJ2-7; the match to TRBD2 covers 8 bases. Trimming cost V 7 bases and J 2 bases; bases outside gene matches: 7. Germline V CDR1 and CDR2: MNHEY, SVGAGI. The CDR3 covers 14 residues. This chain's CDR3 is CASTLSGLAYEQYF. The DNA of the CDR3 is TGTGCCAGCACCTTATCGGGACTAGCCTACGAGCAGTACTTC.

This clone was recorded only once. V usage is TRBV7-3 and J usage is TRBJ2-3; possible D gene TRBD1, 6 bases. The germline V gene encodes CDR1 SGHTA and CDR2 FQGTGA. This CDR3 region has 13 residues. The V end was cut by 8 bases, the J end by 4 bases, with 13 bases between. As DNA, the CDR3 is TGTGCCAGCTCCCAGGGGCCCGCAGATACGCAGTATTTT. Translation: CASSQGPADTQYF.

The chain employs TRBV7-9 and TRBJ1-1, with D uncertain. V lost 5 bases, J lost 1 base, and 14 bases lay in between. Germline lookup yields CDR1 SEHNR and CDR2 FQNEAQ (reference sequence). The CDR3 has 15 residues. As DNA, the CDR3 is TGTGCCAGCAGCCGGGAAATCGGAAGGAACACTGAAGCTTTCTTT. Protein sequence: CASSREIGRNTEAFF.